Listed below are T cell receptor beta chains from one sample, sequenced in a study of T cell responses to AZD1222 COVID-19 vaccine. This table comes from immunoSEQ multiplex PCR, and its TCRdb copy is limited to in-frame clones, with some not included. The profile shows 140,000 to 150,000 clones, 86% of them singletons. Here the sequenced sample was peripheral blood, taken 28 days after the second AZD1222 dose. All receptors come from an adult who received the AZD1222 COVID-19 vaccine. Each CDR3 is given with its conserved first and last residue. D genes are given only for firm matches. Clone size, where shown, is once, few, many, or a class for clones that have expanded.

NA	TRBV3-1/TRBV3-2	TRBJ1-1	NA	CASKDSGTNTEAFF	TGTGCCAGCAAGGATTCAGGGACGAACACTGAAGCTTTCTTT
TRBD2	TRBV7-8	TRBJ2-4	NA	CASSLELVAGLAKNIQYF	TGTGCCAGCAGCTTAGAGCTCGTAGCGGGACTAGCCAAAAACATTCAGTACTTC
NA	TRBV19	TRBJ2-1	few	CASSIGGVANEQFF	TGTGCCAGTAGTATCGGCGGGGTCGCCAATGAGCAGTTCTTC
NA	TRBV7-9	TRBJ2-1	NA	CASSFSGEYNEQFF	TGTGCCAGCAGCTTTTCAGGAGAATACAATGAGCAGTTCTTC
NA	TRBV5-6	TRBJ2-4	NA	CASSSSPAVGNIQYF	TGTGCCAGCAGCTCTTCACCTGCGGTCGGAAACATTCAGTACTTC
NA	TRBV2	TRBJ2-5	NA	CASRTRGGETQYF	TGTGCCAGCAGGACGAGGGGGGGAGAGACCCAGTACTTC
NA	TRBV10-3	TRBJ2-3	NA	CAISPADTAQYF	TGTGCCATCAGCCCTGCAGATACGGCGCAGTATTTT
NA	TRBV20-1	TRBJ1-5	NA	CSASSRGGNQPQHF	TGCAGTGCTAGTTCCCGGGGGGGGAATCAGCCCCAGCATTTT
NA	TRBV6-1	TRBJ2-7	few	CASSEPIHLGEQYF	TGTGCCAGCAGTGAACCAATCCATTTGGGCGAGCAGTACTTC
NA	TRBV7-8	TRBJ1-3	NA	CASSRGGSGNTIYF	TGTGCCAGCAGCCGGGGGGGCTCTGGAAACACCATATATTTT
NA	TRBV29-1	TRBJ1-2	NA	CSAPDGPANYGYTF	TGCAGCGCGCCGGACGGACCAGCTAACTATGGCTACACCTTC
TRBD2	TRBV24-1	TRBJ2-1	NA	CATRAGGEGNEQFF	TGTGCCACCCGGGCGGGGGGCGAGGGCAATGAGCAGTTCTTC
TRBD1	TRBV5-1	TRBJ1-3	NA	CASSAGQATRNTIYF	TGCGCCAGCAGCGCGGGACAGGCGACCAGGAACACCATATATTTT
NA	TRBV9	TRBJ2-3	once	CASSVNRAPVGYTDTQYF	TGTGCCAGCAGCGTAAATAGGGCCCCAGTAGGGTACACAGATACGCAGTATTTT
NA	TRBV5-1	TRBJ2-5	NA	CASSLHQAQETQYF	TGCGCCAGCAGCTTGCATCAGGCCCAAGAGACCCAGTACTTC
NA	TRBV5-8	TRBJ1-4	NA	CASSSYGLVSNEKLFF	TGTGCCAGCAGCTCCTACGGACTTGTCTCTAATGAAAAACTGTTTTTT
TRBD2	TRBV5-4	TRBJ2-3	NA	CASSWSKKTSGTDTQYF	TGTGCCAGCAGCTGGTCAAAAAAGACTAGCGGCACAGATACGCAGTATTTT
NA	TRBV29-1	TRBJ2-1	NA	CSFKRVEQFF	TGCAGCTTCAAGAGGGTTGAGCAGTTCTTC
TRBD2	TRBV20-1	TRBJ2-1	NA	CSARGLAGPGPYNEQFF	TGCAGTGCTCGTGGACTAGCGGGTCCTGGTCCCTACAATGAGCAGTTCTTC
NA	TRBV23-1	TRBJ1-2	NA	CASSQLPPAGQHYGYTF	TGCGCCAGCAGTCAACTACCGCCCGCAGGGCAACACTATGGCTACACCTTC